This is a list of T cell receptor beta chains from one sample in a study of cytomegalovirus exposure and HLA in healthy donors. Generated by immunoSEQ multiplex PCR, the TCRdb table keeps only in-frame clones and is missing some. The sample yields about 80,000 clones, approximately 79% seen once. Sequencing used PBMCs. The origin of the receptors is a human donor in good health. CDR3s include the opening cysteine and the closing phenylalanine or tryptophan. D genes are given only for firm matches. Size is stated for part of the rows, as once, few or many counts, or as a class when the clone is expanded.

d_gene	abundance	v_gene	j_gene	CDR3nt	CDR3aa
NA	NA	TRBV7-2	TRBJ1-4	TGTGCCAGCAGCTTACAACAGGCAACTAATGAAAAACTGTTTTTT	CASSLQQATNEKLFF
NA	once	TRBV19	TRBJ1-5	TGTGCCAGTAGTTGGGCCGTCCTCGGCCTTTCGCCCCAGCATTTT	CASSWAVLGLSPQHF
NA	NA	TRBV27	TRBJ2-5	TGTGCCAGCAGTTATGACAGCGAAGAGACCCAGTACTTC	CASSYDSEETQYF
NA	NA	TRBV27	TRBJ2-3	TGTGCCAGCAGTTTATCACTTACAGATACGCAGTATTTT	CASSLSLTDTQYF
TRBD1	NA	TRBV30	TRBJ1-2	TGTGCCTGGAGTTTAGAGGGGGCGGGCGGCTACACCTTC	CAWSLEGAGGYTF
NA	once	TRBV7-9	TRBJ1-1	TGTGCCAGCACCTCGTCAGGGAAGGCTGAAGCTTTCTTT	CASTSSGKAEAFF
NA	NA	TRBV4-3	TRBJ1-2	TGCGCCAGCAGCCACCCCCCCGGATCCGGGAGCTATGGCTACACCTTC	CASSHPPGSGSYGYTF
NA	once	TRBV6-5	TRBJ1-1	TGTGCCAGCAGTTACTCGAGGGGGGGAAAAACTGAAGCTTTCTTT	CASSYSRGGKTEAFF
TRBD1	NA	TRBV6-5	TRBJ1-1	TGTGCCAGCAGGACAGGGCCGAACACTGAAGCTTTCTTT	CASRTGPNTEAFF
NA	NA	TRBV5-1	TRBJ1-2	TGCGCCAGCAGCTTGGCGGGGGAGTACAATGGCTACACCTTC	CASSLAGEYNGYTF
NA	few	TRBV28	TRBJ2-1	TGTGCCAGCAGTTTAGCAGGGACCTACAATGAGCAGTTCTTC	CASSLAGTYNEQFF
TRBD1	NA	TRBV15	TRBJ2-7	TGTGCCACCAGCCTGACAGGGAAGGCCTACGAGCAGTACTTC	CATSLTGKAYEQYF
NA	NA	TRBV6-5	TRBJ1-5	TGTGCCAGCAGTTACTCGGGCACCTATGGGCAGCCCCAGCATTTT	CASSYSGTYGQPQHF
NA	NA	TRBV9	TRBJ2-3	TGTGCCAGCAGCCACCCCCTCAGGGATACAGATACGCAGTATTTT	CASSHPLRDTDTQYF
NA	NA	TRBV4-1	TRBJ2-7	TGCGCCAGCAGCCGAGACGCCAGGTCCTACGAGCAGTACTTC	CASSRDARSYEQYF
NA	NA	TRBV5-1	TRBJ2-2	TGCGCCAGCAGCTTGGAAAGCTCCGGGGAGCTGTTTTTT	CASSLESSGELFF
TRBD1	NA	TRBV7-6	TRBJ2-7	TGTGCCAGCAGCTTAGCCGGGACAGGGGTCGAGCAGTACTTC	CASSLAGTGVEQYF
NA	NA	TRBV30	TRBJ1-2	TGTGCCTGGAGTGTCTGGGGAGACTATGGCTACACCTTC	CAWSVWGDYGYTF
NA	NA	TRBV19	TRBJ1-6	TGTGCCAGTAGTGGGGGGGGAAGCTATAATTCACCCCTCCACTTT	CASSGGGSYNSPLHF
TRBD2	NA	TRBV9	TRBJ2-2	TGTGCCAGCACTTCGGGCGGGGGGCGTAGCGGGGAGCTGTTTTTT	CASTSGGGRSGELFF
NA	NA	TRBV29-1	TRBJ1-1	TGCAGCGTTGACGCGGACAGTACCAACACTGAAGCTTTCTTT	CSVDADSTNTEAFF
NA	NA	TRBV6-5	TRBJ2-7	TGTGCCAGCACTCCCGGGACTGACGAGCAGTACTTC	CASTPGTDEQYF
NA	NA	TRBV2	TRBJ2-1	TGTGCCAGCAGTCCCTACGATGAGCAGTTCTTC	CASSPYDEQFF
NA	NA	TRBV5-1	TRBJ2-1	TGCGCCAGCAGGCCCGGGGGCGGGGGCTACAATGAGCAGTTCTTC	CASRPGGGGYNEQFF
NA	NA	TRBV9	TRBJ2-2	TGTGCCAGCAGCGTAGCCCAGGCCCGGACCGGGGAGCTGTTTTTT	CASSVAQARTGELFF
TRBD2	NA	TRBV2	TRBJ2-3	TGTGCCAGTATTGCGGGGGGCACAGATACGCAGTATTTT	CASIAGGTDTQYF
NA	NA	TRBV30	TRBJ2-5	TGTGCCTGGAGTGTAACCGCCTCGGGGACCCAGTACTTC	CAWSVTASGTQYF
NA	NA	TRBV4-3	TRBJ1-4	TGCGCCAGCAGCCAAGCTCCACAGGTTGGGGTTGAAAAACTGTTTTTT	CASSQAPQVGVEKLFF
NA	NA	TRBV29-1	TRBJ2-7	TGCAGCGTTGCGGTTCTCGGCTCCTACGAGCAGTACTTC	CSVAVLGSYEQYF
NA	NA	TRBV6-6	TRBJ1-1	TGTGCCAGCAGTTACTCAGCAGGGAACACTGAAGCTTTCTTT	CASSYSAGNTEAFF
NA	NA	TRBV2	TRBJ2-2	TGTGCCAGCAGGAGGGAGTCAGGGGAACCCGGGGAGCTGTTTTTT	CASRRESGEPGELFF